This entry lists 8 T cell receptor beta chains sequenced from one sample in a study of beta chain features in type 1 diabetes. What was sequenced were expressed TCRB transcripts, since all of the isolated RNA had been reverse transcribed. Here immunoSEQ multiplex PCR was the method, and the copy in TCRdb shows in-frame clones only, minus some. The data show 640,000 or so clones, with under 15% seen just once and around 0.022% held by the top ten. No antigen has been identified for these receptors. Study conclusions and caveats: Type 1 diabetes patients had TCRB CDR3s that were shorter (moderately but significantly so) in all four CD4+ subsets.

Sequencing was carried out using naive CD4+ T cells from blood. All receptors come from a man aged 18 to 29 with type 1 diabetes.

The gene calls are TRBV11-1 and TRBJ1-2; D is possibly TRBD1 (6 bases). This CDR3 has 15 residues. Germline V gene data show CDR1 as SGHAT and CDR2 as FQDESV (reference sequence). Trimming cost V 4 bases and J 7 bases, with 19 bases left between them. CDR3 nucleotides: TGTGCCAGCAGCTACCAGCCGGGGGGCGCGGGTGGCTACACCTTC. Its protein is CASSYQPGGAGGYTF.

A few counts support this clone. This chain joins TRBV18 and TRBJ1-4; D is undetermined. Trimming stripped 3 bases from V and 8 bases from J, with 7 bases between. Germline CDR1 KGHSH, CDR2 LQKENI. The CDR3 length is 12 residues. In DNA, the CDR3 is TGTGCCAGCTCACCGGACCGAGAAAAACTGTTTTTT. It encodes CASSPDREKLFF.

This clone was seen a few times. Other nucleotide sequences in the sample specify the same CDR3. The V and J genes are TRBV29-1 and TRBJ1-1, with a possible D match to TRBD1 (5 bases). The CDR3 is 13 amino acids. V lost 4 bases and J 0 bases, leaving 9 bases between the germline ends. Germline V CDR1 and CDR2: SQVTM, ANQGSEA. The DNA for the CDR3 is TGCAGCGTTGCAGGGCGCTTGAACACTGAAGCTTTCTTT. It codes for CSVAGRLNTEAFF. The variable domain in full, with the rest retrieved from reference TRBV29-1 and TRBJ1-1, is SAVISQKPSRDICQRGTSLTIQCQVDSQVTMMFWYRQQPGQSLTLIATANQGSEATYESGFVIDKFPISRPNLTFSTLTVSNMSPEDSSIYLCSVAGRLNTEAFFGQGTRLTVV.

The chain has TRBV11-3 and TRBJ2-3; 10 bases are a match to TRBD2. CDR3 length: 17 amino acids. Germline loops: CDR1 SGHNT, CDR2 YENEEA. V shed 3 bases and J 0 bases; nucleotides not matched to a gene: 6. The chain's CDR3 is CASSLASGGASTDTQYF. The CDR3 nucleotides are TGTGCCAGCAGCTTGGCTAGCGGGGGAGCTAGCACAGATACGCAGTATTTT.

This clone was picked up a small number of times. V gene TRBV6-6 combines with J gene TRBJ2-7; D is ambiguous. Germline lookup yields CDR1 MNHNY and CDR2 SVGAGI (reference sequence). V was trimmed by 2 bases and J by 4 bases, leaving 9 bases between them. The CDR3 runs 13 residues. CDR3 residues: CASSYPDQYEQYF. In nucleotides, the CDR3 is TGTGCCAGCAGTTACCCGGACCAGTACGAGCAGTACTTC.

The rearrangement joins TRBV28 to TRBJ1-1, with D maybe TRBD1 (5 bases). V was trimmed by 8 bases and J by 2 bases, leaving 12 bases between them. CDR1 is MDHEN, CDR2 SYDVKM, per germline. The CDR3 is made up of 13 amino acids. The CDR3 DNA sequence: TGTGCCAGCGGGCCACAGGCCAACACTGAAGCTTTCTTT. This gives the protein CASGPQANTEAFF. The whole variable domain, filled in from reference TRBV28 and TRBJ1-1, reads DVKVTQSSRYLVKRTGEKVFLECVQDMDHENMFWYRQDPGLGLRLIYFSYDVKMKEKGDIPEGYSVSREKKERFSLILESASTNQTSMYLCASGPQANTEAFFGQGTRLTVV.

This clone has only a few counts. CDR3 amino acids: CASSPPSFNSYEQYF. The CDR3 nucleotides read TGTGCCAGCTCACCACCCAGTTTCAACTCCTACGAGCAGTACTTC. The rearrangement links TRBV18 to TRBJ2-7; no firm D call. The V end was cut by 0 bases, the J end by 0 bases, with 9 bases between. The CDR3 runs 15 residues. Germline CDR1 is KGHSH and CDR2 is LQKENI.

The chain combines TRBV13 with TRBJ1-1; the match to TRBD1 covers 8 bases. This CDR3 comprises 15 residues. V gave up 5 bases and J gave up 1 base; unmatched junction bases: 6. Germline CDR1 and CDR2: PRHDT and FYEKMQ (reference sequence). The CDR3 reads CASSLTGAGNTEAFF. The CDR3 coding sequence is TGTGCCAGCAGCCTGACAGGGGCTGGGAACACTGAAGCTTTCTTT.